The present entry profiles one T cell receptor (beta chain) with its context. The junction departs from the called germline gene at one end, perhaps through a read error. Assay used: immunoSEQ multiplex PCR; TCRdb lists only in-frame clones, some missing. The data hold under 850,000 clones, with approximately 90% observed a single time. The sample originates from a study of shared T cell receptors in the human thymus. The CDR3 consists of 14 residues. Germline-derived CDR1 and CDR2 are SQVTM and ANQGSEA. These data were also reused for a study on human thymus T cells.

This chain connects TRBV29-1 to TRBJ2-5; 11 bases map to TRBD1. The source of this sequence is a boy under two years old with a congenital heart defect. Sequencing was performed on thymocytes. CDR3 loop: CSVEGDRGQETQYF. The CDR3 DNA is TGCAGCGTCGAAGGGGACAGGGGGCAAGAGACCCAGTACTTC.